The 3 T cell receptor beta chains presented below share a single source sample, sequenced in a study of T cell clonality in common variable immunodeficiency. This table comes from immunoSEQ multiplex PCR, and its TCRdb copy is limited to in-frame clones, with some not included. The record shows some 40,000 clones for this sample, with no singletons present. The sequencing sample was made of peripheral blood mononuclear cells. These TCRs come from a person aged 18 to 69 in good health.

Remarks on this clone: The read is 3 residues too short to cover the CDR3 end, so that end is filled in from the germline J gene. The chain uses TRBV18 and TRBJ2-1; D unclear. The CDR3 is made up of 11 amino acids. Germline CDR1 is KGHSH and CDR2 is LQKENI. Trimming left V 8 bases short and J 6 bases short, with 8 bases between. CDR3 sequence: CASEAVNEQFF. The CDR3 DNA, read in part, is TGTGCCAGCGAAGCCGTCAATGAG.

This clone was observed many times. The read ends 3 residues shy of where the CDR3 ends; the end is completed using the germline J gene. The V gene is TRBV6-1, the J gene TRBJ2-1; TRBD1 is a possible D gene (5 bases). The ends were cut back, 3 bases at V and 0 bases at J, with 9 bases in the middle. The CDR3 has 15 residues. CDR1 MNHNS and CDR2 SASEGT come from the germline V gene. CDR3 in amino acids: CASSDPGPSYNEQFF. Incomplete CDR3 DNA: TGTGCCAGCAGTGACCCAGGGCCCTCCTACAATGAG.

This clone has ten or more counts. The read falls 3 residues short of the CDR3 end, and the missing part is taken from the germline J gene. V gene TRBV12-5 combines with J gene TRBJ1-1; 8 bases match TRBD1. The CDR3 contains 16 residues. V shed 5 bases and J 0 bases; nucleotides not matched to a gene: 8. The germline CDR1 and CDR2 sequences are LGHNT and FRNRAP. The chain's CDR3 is CASGPPPGQVNTEAFF. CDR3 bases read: TGTGCTAGTGGTCCCCCTCCGGGACAGGTGAACACTGAA.